Listed below are T cell receptor beta chains from one sample, sequenced in a study of control samples from healthy donors and cancer patients. Using immunoSEQ multiplex PCR, the repertoire was profiled, and TCRdb retains in-frame clones only, with some absent. The sample comprises approximately 87,000 clones, roughly 93% of which are singletons, and 0.95% to 1.5% rests with the top ten. Material for sequencing was PBMCs. Source of these receptors: a middle-aged woman with lung cancer. The CDR3 runs from the conserved cysteine through the conserved F or W. A D gene is named only where the DNA matches it firmly. Some rows mark clone size as missing; the rest say once, few, many or name a class of expanded clone.

CDR3 protein,CDR3 DNA,D gene,V gene,J gene,CDR3 length,clone size
CASSFLGASYNEQFF,TGTGCCAGCAGTTTCTTAGGGGCGTCCTACAATGAGCAGTTCTTC,.,TRBV28,TRBJ2-1,15,.
CASSDFAGGTDTQYF,TGTGCCAGCAGTGATTTCGCGGGGGGGACAGATACGCAGTATTTT,TRBD2,TRBV6-1,TRBJ2-3,15,.
CASSPILGRGETQYF,TGTGCCAGCAGTCCGATCCTTGGACGGGGAGAGACCCAGTACTTC,.,TRBV6-1,TRBJ2-5,15,once
CATSRQGGTGELFF,TGTGCCACCAGTCGACAGGGGGGAACCGGGGAGCTGTTTTTT,TRBD1,TRBV24-1,TRBJ2-2,14,.
CASSPQGIAKNIQYF,TGTGCCAGCAGCCCCCAGGGGATAGCCAAAAACATTCAGTACTTC,.,TRBV7-2,TRBJ2-4,15,.
CASSIGQGAGNEQFF,TGTGCCAGTAGTATAGGGCAGGGGGCTGGCAATGAGCAGTTCTTC,TRBD1,TRBV19,TRBJ2-1,15,.
CSVGTDTEAFF,TGCAGCGTAGGGACGGACACTGAAGCTTTCTTT,.,TRBV29-1,TRBJ1-1,11,.
CASSRARGRSYEQYF,TGTGCCAGCAGTCGAGCCAGGGGGCGATCCTACGAGCAGTACTTC,TRBD1,TRBV27,TRBJ2-7,15,.
CAFGLAGPPQYF,TGTGCCTTTGGACTAGCGGGGCCCCCGCAGTATTTT,TRBD2,TRBV30,TRBJ2-3,12,.
CASSLGGLGGGDYGYTF,TGTGCCAGCAGCTTAGGGGGATTGGGGGGCGGCGACTATGGCTACACCTTC,.,TRBV7-2,TRBJ1-2,17,.
CASSFGLTDTQYF,TGTGCCAGCAGTTTTGGGCTCACAGATACGCAGTATTTT,.,TRBV5-6,TRBJ2-3,13,.
CASSLGQAVWPQHF,TGTGCCAGCAGCTTGGGACAGGCGGTCTGGCCCCAGCATTTT,.,TRBV5-6,TRBJ1-5,14,.
CASSPPLSWTAQYNYGYTF,TGTGCCAGCAGTCCACCACTGTCTTGGACGGCGCAATATAACTATGGCTACACCTTC,.,TRBV2,TRBJ1-2,19,.
CASSPGTRSNQPQHF,TGTGCCAGTAGTCCGGGGACACGTAGCAATCAGCCCCAGCATTTT,.,TRBV19,TRBJ1-5,15,.
CASSPTAFDYGYTF,TGTGCCAGCAGCCCGACGGCCTTTGACTATGGCTACACCTTC,.,TRBV7-2,TRBJ1-2,14,.
CASSFRVNEQFF,TGTGCCAGCAGTTTTAGAGTAAATGAGCAGTTCTTC,.,TRBV12-3/TRBV12-4,TRBJ2-1,12,.
CASSSISDSNQPQHF,TGTGCCAGCAGCTCCATTTCGGACAGCAATCAGCCCCAGCATTTT,.,TRBV7-9,TRBJ1-5,15,once